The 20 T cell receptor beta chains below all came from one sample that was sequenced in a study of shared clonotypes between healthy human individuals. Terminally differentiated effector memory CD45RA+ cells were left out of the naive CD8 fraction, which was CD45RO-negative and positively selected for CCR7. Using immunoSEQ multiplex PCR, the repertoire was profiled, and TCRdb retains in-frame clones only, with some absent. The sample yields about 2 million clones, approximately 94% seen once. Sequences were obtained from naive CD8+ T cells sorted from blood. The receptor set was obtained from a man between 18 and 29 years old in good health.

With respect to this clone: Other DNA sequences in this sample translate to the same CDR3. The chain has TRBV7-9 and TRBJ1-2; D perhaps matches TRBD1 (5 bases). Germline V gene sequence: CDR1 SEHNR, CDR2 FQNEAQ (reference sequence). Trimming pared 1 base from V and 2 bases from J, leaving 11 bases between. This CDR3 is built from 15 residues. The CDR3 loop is CASSLGSGLNYGYTF. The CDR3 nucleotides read TGTGCCAGCAGCTTAGGGTCAGGGTTAAACTATGGCTACACCTTC.

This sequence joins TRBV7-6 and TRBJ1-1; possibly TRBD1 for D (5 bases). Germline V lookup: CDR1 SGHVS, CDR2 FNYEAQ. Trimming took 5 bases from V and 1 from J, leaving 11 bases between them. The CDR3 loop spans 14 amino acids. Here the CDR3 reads CASSDRTRNTEAFF. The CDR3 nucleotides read TGTGCCAGCAGCGACCGGACAAGGAACACTGAAGCTTTCTTT.

CDR3 region: CSASVAGELFF. As DNA, the CDR3 is TGCAGTGCTAGTGTAGCGGGAGAACTGTTCTTC. The V and J genes are TRBV20-1 and TRBJ2-1; TRBD2 aligns across 9 bases. The V segment lost 3 bases and the J segment 15 bases; nucleotides outside the gene matches: 6. This CDR3 spans 11 amino acids. In germline, CDR1 is DFQATT, CDR2 SNEGSKA (reference sequence).

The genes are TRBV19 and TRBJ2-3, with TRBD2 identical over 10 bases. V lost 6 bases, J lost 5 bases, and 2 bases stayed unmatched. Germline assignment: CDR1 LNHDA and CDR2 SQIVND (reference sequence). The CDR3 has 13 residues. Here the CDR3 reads CASRGLAKDTQYF. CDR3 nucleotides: TGTGCCAGTAGGGGACTAGCGAAAGATACGCAGTATTTT.

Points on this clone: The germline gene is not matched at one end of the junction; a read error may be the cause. The CDR3 nucleotides are TGTGCCAGCAGCTTAGTTCTAGCGGACCAAAAGACCCAGTACTTC. It is translated as CASSLVLADQKTQYF. The chain has TRBV13 and TRBJ2-5; 7 bases fit TRBD2. Germline assignment: CDR1 PRHDT and CDR2 FYEKMQ (reference sequence). The CDR3 has 15 residues.

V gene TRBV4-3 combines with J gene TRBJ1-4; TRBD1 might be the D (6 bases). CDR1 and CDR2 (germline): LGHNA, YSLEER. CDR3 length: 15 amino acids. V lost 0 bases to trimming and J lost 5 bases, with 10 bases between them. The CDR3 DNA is TGCGCCAGCAGCCAAGATCACGGGGGCAATGAAAAACTGTTTTTT. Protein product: CASSQDHGGNEKLFF.

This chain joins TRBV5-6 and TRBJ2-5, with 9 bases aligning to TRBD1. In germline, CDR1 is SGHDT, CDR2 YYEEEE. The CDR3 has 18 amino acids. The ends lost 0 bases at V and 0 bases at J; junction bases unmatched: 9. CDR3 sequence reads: CASSLGPRTGDYQETQYF. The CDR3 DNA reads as TGTGCCAGCAGCTTGGGACCCCGGACAGGGGACTACCAAGAGACCCAGTACTTC.

The CDR3 DNA follows: TGTGCCAGCAGCTTGGCTCTACCATACGAGCAGTACTTC. This gives the protein CASSLALPYEQYF. The chain has TRBV5-5 and TRBJ2-7; D uncertain. The germline gives CDR1 SGHKS, CDR2 YYEKEE (reference sequence). The CDR3 runs 13 residues. V gave up 0 bases and J gave up 4 bases, with 8 bases separating them.

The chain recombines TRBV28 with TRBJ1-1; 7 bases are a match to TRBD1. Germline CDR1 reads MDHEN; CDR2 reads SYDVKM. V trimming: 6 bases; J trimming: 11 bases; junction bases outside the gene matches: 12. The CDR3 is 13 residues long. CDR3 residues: CASSDPRGLEAFF. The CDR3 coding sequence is TGTGCCAGCAGCGACCCGAGGGGGCTTGAGGCTTTCTTT.

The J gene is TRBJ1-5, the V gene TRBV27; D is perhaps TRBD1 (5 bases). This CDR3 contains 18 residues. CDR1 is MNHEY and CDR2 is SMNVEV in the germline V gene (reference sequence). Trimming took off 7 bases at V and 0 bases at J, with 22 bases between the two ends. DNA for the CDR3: TGTGCCAGCATTCACGGGGGGTCGACTTTTAATAGCAATCAGCCCCAGCATTTT. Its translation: CASIHGGSTFNSNQPQHF.

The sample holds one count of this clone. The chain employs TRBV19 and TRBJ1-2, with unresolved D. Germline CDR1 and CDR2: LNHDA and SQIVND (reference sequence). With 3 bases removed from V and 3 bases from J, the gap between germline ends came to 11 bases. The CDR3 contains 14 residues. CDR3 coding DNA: TGTGCCAGTAGTATGTTCGGTTGGGACTATGGCTACACCTTC. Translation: CASSMFGWDYGYTF. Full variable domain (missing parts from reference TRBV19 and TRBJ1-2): DGGITQSPKYLFRKEGQNVTLSCEQNLNHDAMYWYRQDPGQGLRLIYYSQIVNDFQKGDIAEGYSVSREKKESFPLTVTSAQKNPTAFYLCASSMFGWDYGYTFGSGTRLTVV.

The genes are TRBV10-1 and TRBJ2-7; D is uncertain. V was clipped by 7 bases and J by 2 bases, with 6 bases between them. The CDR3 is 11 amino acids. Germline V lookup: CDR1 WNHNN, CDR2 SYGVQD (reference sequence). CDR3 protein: CASIKTYEQYF. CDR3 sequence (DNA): TGCGCCAGCATAAAAACCTACGAGCAGTACTTC.

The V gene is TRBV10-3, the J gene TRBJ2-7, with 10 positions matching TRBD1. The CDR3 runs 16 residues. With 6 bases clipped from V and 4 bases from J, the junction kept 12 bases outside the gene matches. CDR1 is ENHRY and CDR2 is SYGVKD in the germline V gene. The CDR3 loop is CAIRLLRQGAYYEQYF. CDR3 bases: TGTGCCATCAGACTACTACGACAGGGGGCGTATTACGAGCAGTACTTC.

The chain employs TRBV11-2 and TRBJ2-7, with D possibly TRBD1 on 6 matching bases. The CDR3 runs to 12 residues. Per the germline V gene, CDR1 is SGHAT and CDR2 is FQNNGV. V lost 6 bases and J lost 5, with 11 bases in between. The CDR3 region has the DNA TGTGCCAGCAGTTGGGACACCAACGAGCAGTACTTC. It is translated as CASSWDTNEQYF.

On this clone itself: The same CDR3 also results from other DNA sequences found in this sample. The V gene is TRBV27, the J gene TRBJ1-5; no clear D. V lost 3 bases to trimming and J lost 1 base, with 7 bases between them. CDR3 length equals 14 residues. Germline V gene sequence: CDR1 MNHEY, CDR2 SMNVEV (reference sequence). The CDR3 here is CASSFTGSNQPQHF. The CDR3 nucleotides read TGTGCCAGCAGTTTTACCGGAAGCAATCAGCCCCAGCATTTT.

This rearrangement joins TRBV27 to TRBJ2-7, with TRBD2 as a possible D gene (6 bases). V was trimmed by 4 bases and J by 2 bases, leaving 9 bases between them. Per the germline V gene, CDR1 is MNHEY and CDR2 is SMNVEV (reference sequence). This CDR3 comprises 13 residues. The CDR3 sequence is CASSWRATYEQYF. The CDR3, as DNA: TGTGCCAGCAGTTGGAGGGCAACCTACGAGCAGTACTTC.

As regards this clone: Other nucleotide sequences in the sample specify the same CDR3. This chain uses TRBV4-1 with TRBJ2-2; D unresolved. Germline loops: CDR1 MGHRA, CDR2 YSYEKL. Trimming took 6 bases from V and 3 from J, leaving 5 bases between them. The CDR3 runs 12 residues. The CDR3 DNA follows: TGCGCCAGCAGTCAGTACACCGGGGAGCTGTTTTTT. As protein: CASSQYTGELFF.

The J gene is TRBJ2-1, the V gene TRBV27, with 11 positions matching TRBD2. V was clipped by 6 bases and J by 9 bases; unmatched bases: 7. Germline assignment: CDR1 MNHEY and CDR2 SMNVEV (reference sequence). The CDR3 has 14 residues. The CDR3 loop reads CASRDSGGATEQFF. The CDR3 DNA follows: TGTGCCAGCAGAGATAGCGGGGGGGCCACTGAGCAGTTCTTC.

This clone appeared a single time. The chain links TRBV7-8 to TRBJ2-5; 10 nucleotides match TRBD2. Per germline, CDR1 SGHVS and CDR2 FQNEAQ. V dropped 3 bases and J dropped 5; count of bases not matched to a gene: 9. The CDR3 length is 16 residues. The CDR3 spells CASSFLPGLAMETQYF. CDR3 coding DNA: TGTGCCAGCAGCTTTTTACCGGGACTAGCGATGGAGACCCAGTACTTC.

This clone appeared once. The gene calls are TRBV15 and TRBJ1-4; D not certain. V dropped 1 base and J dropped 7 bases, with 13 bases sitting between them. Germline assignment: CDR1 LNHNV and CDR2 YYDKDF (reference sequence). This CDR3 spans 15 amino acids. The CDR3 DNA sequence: TGTGCCACCAGCAGAGTAAGGGTAGTAGGTGAAAAACTGTTTTTT. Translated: CATSRVRVVGEKLFF.